The 3 T cell receptor beta chains presented below share a single source sample, sequenced in a study of neurological immune-mediated disorders. TCRdb re-called the 5' RACE reads through MiXCR, storing one row per CDR3 protein. The repertoire holds some 10,000 distinct CDR3 sequences, roughly 21% seen once, with 45% to 50% in the top ten. The material sequenced was CD8+ T cells from blood. All receptors come from a woman aged 55-69 years with HTLV-1-associated myelopathy (HAM/TSP).

This clonotype was seen at least ten times. This chain connects TRBV3-1 to TRBJ2-5; D possibly matches TRBD1 or TRBD2 (5 bases each). CDR3 size: 17 residues. V shed 0 bases and J shed 7 bases, with 21 bases lying between them. The germline CDR1 and CDR2 sequences are LGHDT and YNNKEL (reference sequence). CDR3 bases: TGTGCCAGCAGCCAAGATCTGGGGACCCCTCCGCGTGGGACCCAGTACTTC. Encoded protein: CASSQDLGTPPRGTQYF.

The table lists this clonotype with many counts. The rearrangement uses TRBV5-1 and TRBJ2-7; 10 positions match TRBD2. The CDR3 runs 15 residues. V trimming: 2 bases; J trimming: 5 bases; junction bases outside the gene matches: 7. CDR1 and CDR2 (germline): SGHRS, YFSETQ. The CDR3 spells CASSFLGLAVHEQYF. The CDR3 DNA reads TGCGCCAGCAGCTTCCTCGGACTAGCGGTCCACGAGCAGTACTTC.

DNA for the CDR3: TGTGCCAGCAGTGACAGGGCAGGCTCTGGAAACACCATATATTTT. The encoded protein is CASSDRAGSGNTIYF. The rearrangement joins TRBV6-5 to TRBJ1-3; 7 positions agree with TRBD1. Germline V gene sequence: CDR1 MNHEY, CDR2 SVGAGI. The V segment lost 5 bases and the J segment 0 bases; nucleotides outside the gene matches: 4. The CDR3 sequence is 15 residues long.